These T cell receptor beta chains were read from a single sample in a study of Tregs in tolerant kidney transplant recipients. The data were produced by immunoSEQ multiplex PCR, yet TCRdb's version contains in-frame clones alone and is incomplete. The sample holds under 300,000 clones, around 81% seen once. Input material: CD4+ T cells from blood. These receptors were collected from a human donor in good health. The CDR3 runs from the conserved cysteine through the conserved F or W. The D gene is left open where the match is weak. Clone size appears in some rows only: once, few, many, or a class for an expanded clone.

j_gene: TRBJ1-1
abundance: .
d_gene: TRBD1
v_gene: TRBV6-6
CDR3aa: CASSDTGGRDTEAFF
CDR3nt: TGTGCCAGCAGTGACACAGGGGGCAGAGACACTGAAGCTTTCTTT

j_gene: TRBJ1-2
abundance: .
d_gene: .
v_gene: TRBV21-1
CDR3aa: CASSKGKDYGYTF
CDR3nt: TGTGCCAGCAGCAAAGGCAAGGACTATGGCTACACCTTC

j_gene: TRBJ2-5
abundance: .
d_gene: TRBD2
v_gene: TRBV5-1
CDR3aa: CASSGGSGGVRETQYF
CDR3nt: TGCGCCAGCAGCGGAGGAAGCGGGGGGGTGCGAGAGACCCAGTACTTC

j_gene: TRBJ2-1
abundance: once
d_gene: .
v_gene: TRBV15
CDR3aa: CATSRDLSAYNEQFF
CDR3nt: TGTGCCACCAGCAGAGATCTATCCGCTTACAATGAGCAGTTCTTC

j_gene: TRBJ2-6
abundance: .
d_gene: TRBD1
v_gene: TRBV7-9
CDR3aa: CASSRWDRGSGANVLTF
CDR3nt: TGTGCCAGCAGCCGCTGGGACAGGGGTTCTGGGGCCAACGTCCTGACTTTC

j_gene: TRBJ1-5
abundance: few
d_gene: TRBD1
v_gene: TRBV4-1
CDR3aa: CASSPLDPRTGGNQPQHF
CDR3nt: TGCGCCAGCAGCCCCCTTGACCCCAGGACAGGGGGGAATCAGCCCCAGCATTTT

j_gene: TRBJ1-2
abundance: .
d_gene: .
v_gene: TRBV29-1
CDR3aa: CSVGADYYGYTF
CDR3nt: TGCAGCGTCGGGGCGGATTACTATGGCTACACCTTC

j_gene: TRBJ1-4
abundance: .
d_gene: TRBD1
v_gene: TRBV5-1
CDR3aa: CASSSGTGREKLFF
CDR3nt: TGCGCCAGCAGCTCCGGGACAGGGCGGGAAAAACTGTTTTTT

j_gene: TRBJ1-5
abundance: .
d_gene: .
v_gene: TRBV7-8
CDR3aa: CASSPQNWPQHF
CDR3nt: TGTGCCAGCAGCCCCCAAAATTGGCCCCAGCATTTT

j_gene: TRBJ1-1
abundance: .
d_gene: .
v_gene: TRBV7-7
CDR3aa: CASSLTPSTEAFF
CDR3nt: TGTGCTAGCAGTCTTACACCGAGCACTGAAGCTTTCTTT

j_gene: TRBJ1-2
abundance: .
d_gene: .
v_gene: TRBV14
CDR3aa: CASSEVTGYGYTF
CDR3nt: TGTGCCAGCAGCGAAGTGACCGGTTACGGCTACACCTTC

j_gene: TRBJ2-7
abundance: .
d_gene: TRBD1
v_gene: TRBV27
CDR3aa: CASSADRGGAYEQYF
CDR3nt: TGTGCCAGCAGCGCGGACAGGGGAGGGGCCTACGAGCAGTACTTC

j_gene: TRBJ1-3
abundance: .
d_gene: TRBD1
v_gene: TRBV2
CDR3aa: CASTIARGGNTIYF
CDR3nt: TGTGCCAGCACCATCGCCAGGGGGGGAAACACCATATATTTT

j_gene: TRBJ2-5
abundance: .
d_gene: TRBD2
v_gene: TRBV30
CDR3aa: CAWTRTSGGETQYF
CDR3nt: TGTGCCTGGACTAGGACTAGCGGGGGGGAGACCCAGTACTTC

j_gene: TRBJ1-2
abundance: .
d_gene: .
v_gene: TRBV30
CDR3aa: CAWSVSRGGYGYTF
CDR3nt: TGTGCCTGGAGTGTAAGCCGAGGGGGCTATGGCTACACCTTC

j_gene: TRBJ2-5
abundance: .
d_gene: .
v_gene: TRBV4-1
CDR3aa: CASSQVIPGRQETQYF
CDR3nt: TGCGCCAGCAGCCAAGTAATCCCAGGGAGGCAAGAGACCCAGTACTTC

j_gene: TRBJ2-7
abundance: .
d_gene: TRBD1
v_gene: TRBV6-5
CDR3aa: CASSYSDRGQDEQYF
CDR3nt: TGTGCCAGCAGTTACTCGGACAGGGGGCAGGACGAGCAGTACTTC

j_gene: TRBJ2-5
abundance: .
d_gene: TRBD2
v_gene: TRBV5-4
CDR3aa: CASSLGIPRLAGVGEQYF
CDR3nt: TGTGCCAGCAGCTTGGGTATACCCCGACTAGCGGGAGTAGGGGAGCAGTACTTC

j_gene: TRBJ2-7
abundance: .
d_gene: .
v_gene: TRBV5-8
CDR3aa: CASSLGQGDFYEQYF
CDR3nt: TGTGCCAGCAGCTTGGGGCAGGGTGACTTCTACGAGCAGTACTTC

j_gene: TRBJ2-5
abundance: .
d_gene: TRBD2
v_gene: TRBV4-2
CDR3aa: CASSPGTSGFQETQYF
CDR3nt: TGTGCCAGCAGCCCCGGGACTAGCGGGTTCCAAGAGACCCAGTACTTC

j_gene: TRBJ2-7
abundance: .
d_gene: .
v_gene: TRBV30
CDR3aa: CAWSLPGRPSYEQYF
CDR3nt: TGTGCCTGGAGTCTCCCGGGACGGCCGTCCTACGAGCAGTACTTC

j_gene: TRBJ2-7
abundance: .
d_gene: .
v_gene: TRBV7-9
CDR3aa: CAAGDSPYEQYF
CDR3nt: TGTGCCGCCGGAGACAGCCCCTACGAGCAGTACTTC

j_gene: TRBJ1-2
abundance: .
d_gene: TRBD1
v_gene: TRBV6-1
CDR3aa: CASSASHTGQKGRTF
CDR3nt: TGTGCCAGCAGCGCCTCTCATACGGGACAGAAGGGTCGCACCTTC

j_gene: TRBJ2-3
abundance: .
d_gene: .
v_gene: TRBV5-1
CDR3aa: CASSPSNGGPTDTQYF
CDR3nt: TGCGCCAGCAGCCCCTCTAATGGGGGGCCCACAGATACGCAGTATTTT

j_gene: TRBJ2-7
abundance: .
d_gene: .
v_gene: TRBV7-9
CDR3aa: CASSPIRDTYEQYF
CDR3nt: TGTGCCAGCAGCCCTATCCGGGACACCTACGAGCAGTACTTC

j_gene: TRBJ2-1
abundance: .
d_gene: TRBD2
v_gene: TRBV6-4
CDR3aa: CASRPTSGGRGNEQFF
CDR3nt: TGTGCCAGCAGACCTACTAGCGGGGGCCGGGGCAATGAGCAGTTCTTC

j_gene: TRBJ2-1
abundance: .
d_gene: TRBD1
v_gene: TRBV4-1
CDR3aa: CASSRDRWADNEQFF
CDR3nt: TGCGCCAGCAGCCGGGACAGGTGGGCTGACAATGAGCAGTTCTTC

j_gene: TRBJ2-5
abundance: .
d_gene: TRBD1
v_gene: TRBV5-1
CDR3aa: CASSVGTGGPVETQYF
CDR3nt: TGCGCCAGCAGCGTAGGGACAGGGGGACCAGTGGAGACCCAGTACTTC

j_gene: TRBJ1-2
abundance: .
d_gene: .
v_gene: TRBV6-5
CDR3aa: CASRLEGAGGYTF
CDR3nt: TGTGCCAGCAGGCTGGAAGGGGCGGGGGGCTACACCTTC

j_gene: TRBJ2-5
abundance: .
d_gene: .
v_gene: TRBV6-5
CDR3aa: CASSYGGIQETQYF
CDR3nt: TGTGCCAGCAGTTACGGCGGGATACAAGAGACCCAGTACTTC

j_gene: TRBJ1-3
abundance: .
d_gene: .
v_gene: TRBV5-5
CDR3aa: CASSSSGTGTLRNTIYF
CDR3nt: TGTGCCAGCAGCTCCTCCGGGACGGGAACTCTCCGGAACACCATATATTTT

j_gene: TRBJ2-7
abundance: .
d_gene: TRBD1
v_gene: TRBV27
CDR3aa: CASSPWTGGPREQYF
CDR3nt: TGTGCCAGCAGTCCCTGGACAGGGGGTCCTAGGGAGCAGTACTTC

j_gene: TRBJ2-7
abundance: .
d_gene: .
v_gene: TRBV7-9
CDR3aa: CASSFSAGVSYEQYF
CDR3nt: TGTGCCAGCAGCTTTTCGGCAGGGGTCTCCTACGAGCAGTACTTC

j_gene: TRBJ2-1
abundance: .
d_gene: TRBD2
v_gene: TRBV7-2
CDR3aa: CASSPVAGGSLREQFF
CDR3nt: TGTGCCAGCAGCCCTGTCGCGGGGGGTTCTCTACGAGAGCAGTTCTTC

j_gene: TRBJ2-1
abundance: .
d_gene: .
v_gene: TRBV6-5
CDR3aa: CASSPSRTEQFF
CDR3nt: TGTGCCAGCAGTCCCTCAAGGACCGAGCAGTTCTTC

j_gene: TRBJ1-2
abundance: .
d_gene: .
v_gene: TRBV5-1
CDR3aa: CASSLDMGNYGYTF
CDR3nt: TGCGCCAGCAGCTTGGACATGGGGAACTATGGCTACACCTTC

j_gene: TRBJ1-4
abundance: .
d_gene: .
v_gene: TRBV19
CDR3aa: CASSLGVGKLFF
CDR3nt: TGTGCCAGTAGTTTGGGGGTTGGGAAACTGTTTTTT

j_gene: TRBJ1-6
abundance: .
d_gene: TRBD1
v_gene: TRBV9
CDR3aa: CASSNQGAPDSPLHF
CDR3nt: TGTGCCAGCAGCAACCAGGGGGCGCCGGATTCACCCCTCCACTTT

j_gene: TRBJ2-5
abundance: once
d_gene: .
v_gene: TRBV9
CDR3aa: CASSVGGGSQETQYF
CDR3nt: TGTGCCAGCAGCGTAGGGGGAGGCTCACAAGAGACCCAGTACTTC

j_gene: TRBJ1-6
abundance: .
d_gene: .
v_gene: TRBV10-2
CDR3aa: CASSETGPGYNSPLHF
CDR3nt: TGCGCCAGCAGTGAGACAGGTCCCGGGTATAATTCACCCCTCCACTTT

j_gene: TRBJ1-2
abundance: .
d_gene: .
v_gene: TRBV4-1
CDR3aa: CASSPRPRSGANYGYTF
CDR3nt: TGCGCCAGCAGCCCCCGGCCCAGGAGTGGAGCTAACTATGGCTACACCTTC

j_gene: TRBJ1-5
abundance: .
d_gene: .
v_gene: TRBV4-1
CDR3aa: CASSQGGVYSNQPQHF
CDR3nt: TGCGCCAGCAGCCAGGGGGGGGTTTATAGCAATCAGCCCCAGCATTTT

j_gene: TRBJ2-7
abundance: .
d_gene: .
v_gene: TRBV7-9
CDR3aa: CASSLTGASDEQYF
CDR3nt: TGTGCCAGCAGCTTAACAGGGGCTAGCGACGAGCAGTACTTC

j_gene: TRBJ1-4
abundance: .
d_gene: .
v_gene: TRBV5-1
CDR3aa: CASSLVGSSNEKLFF
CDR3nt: TGCGCCAGCAGCTTGGTGGGTAGTTCTAATGAAAAACTGTTTTTT

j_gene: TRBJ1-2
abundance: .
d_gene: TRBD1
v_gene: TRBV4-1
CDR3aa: CASSQPRRGQGYGYTF
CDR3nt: TGCGCCAGCAGCCAACCCCGGAGGGGACAGGGCTATGGCTACACCTTC

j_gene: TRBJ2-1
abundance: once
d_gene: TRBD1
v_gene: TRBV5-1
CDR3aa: CASSLRGQGIYFNEQFF
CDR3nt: TGCGCCAGCAGCTTGAGAGGACAGGGGATTTATTTCAATGAGCAGTTCTTC

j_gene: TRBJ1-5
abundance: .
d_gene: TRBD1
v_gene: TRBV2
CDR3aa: CASRLETGGGQPQHF
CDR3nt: TGTGCCAGCAGGTTGGAGACAGGGGGCGGTCAGCCCCAGCATTTT

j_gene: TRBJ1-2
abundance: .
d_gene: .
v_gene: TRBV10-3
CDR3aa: CAIKPAGADGYTF
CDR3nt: TGTGCCATCAAACCGGCCGGGGCTGATGGCTACACCTTC

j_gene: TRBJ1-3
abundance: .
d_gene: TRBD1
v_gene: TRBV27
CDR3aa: CASSLRRTTGTVCFTIYF
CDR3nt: TGTGCCAGCAGTTTACGCCGAACAACCGGGACAGTTTGCTTCACCATATATTTT